These 8 T cell receptor beta chains originate from one sample sequenced in a study of identical twins. MiXCR, applied by TCRdb to the 5' RACE reads, yields one record per CDR3 protein. The sample holds under 1 million distinct CDR3 sequences, roughly an eighth seen once. This same sample was also part of a study on yellow fever vaccine responses in identical twins.

What was sequenced was PBMCs. All receptors derive from a woman younger than 30 in good health.

This clonotype was seen a few times. The chain links TRBV6-1 to TRBJ2-5, with 7 bases identical to TRBD2. The CDR3 has 16 residues. V was pared by 7 bases and J by 2 bases, with 13 bases of the junction left unmatched. CDR1 and CDR2 (germline): MNHNS, SASEGT. The CDR3 protein is CASIGRMGGRQETQYF. CDR3 DNA: TGTGCCAGCATCGGACGTATGGGAGGGCGGCAAGAGACCCAGTACTTC.

This clonotype was found many times. The chain couples TRBV4-1 to TRBJ2-4, with a weak D call TRBD1 (5 bases). V lost 1 base to trimming and J lost 4 bases, with 20 bases between them. Germline V gene lookup returns CDR1 MGHRA and CDR2 YSYEKL. The CDR3 totals 18 residues. CDR3 coding DNA: TGCGCCAGCAGCCAAGGGTTGGCGCAGGGCGAGTTAAAAAACATTCAGTACTTC. It codes for CASSQGLAQGELKNIQYF.

The rearrangement links TRBV6-2 or TRBV6-3 to TRBJ1-2, with D possibly being TRBD1 (6 bases). This CDR3 has 16 amino acids. Germline assignment: CDR1 MNHEY and CDR2 SVGEGT. Trimming left V 4 bases short and J 5 bases short, with 20 bases between. CDR3 sequence reads: CASSWDTRARAYGYTF. In DNA form, the CDR3 reads TGTGCCAGCAGTTGGGACACTAGGGCCCGCGCTTATGGCTACACCTTC.

This clonotype was picked up many times. The CDR3 coding sequence is TGTGCCAGCAGTTGGGACGGACCCTATGGCTACACCTTC. Encoded protein: CASSWDGPYGYTF. V gene TRBV12-3 or TRBV12-4 combines with J gene TRBJ1-2; perhaps TRBD1 as D (5 bases). The V and J ends lost 4 bases and 4 bases respectively, with 10 bases between them. The CDR3 is 13 residues long.

V usage is TRBV15 and J usage is TRBJ2-1; TRBD2 matches 8 bases. V was clipped by 5 bases and J by 4 bases; unmatched bases: 10. CDR3 size: 16 residues. The V gene's germline CDR1 is LNHNV and CDR2 YYDKDF (reference sequence). CDR3 amino acids: CATSSGSGSQYNEQFF. The DNA for the CDR3 is TGTGCCACCAGCTCCGGGAGCGGGAGCCAATACAATGAGCAGTTCTTC.

This chain links TRBV6-1 with TRBJ1-1, with D tentatively TRBD1 (5 bases). The ends were cut back, 5 bases at V and 0 bases at J, with 16 bases in the middle. This CDR3 has 16 amino acids. The germline CDR1 and CDR2 sequences are MNHNS and SASEGT. Written as DNA, the CDR3 is TGTGCCAGCAGTAGCCAGGGAATCCCCTTGAACACTGAAGCTTTCTTT. It specifies CASSSQGIPLNTEAFF.

This clonotype showed up just a few times. This chain uses TRBV2 with TRBJ2-3, with D maybe TRBD1 (6 bases). Trimming removed 4 bases at V and 2 bases at J, with 16 bases between. CDR3 length: 16 amino acids. Germline V gene lookup returns CDR1 SNHLY and CDR2 FYNNEI. CDR3 coding DNA: TGTGCCAGCAGTGTGGGGGCCCAGGTGTACACAGATACGCAGTATTTT. This codes for CASSVGAQVYTDTQYF.

This clonotype was observed a handful of times. The rearrangement links TRBV15 to TRBJ1-6; 10 bases are shared with TRBD1. The CDR3 sequence is 16 residues long. The germline V gene has CDR1 LNHNV and CDR2 YYDKDF (reference sequence). The V and J ends lost 0 bases and 9 bases, in that order; junction bases with no gene match: 5. The CDR3 protein is CATSRDWTGGGSPLHF. Written as DNA, the CDR3 is TGTGCCACCAGCAGAGATTGGACAGGGGGAGGTTCACCCCTCCACTTT.